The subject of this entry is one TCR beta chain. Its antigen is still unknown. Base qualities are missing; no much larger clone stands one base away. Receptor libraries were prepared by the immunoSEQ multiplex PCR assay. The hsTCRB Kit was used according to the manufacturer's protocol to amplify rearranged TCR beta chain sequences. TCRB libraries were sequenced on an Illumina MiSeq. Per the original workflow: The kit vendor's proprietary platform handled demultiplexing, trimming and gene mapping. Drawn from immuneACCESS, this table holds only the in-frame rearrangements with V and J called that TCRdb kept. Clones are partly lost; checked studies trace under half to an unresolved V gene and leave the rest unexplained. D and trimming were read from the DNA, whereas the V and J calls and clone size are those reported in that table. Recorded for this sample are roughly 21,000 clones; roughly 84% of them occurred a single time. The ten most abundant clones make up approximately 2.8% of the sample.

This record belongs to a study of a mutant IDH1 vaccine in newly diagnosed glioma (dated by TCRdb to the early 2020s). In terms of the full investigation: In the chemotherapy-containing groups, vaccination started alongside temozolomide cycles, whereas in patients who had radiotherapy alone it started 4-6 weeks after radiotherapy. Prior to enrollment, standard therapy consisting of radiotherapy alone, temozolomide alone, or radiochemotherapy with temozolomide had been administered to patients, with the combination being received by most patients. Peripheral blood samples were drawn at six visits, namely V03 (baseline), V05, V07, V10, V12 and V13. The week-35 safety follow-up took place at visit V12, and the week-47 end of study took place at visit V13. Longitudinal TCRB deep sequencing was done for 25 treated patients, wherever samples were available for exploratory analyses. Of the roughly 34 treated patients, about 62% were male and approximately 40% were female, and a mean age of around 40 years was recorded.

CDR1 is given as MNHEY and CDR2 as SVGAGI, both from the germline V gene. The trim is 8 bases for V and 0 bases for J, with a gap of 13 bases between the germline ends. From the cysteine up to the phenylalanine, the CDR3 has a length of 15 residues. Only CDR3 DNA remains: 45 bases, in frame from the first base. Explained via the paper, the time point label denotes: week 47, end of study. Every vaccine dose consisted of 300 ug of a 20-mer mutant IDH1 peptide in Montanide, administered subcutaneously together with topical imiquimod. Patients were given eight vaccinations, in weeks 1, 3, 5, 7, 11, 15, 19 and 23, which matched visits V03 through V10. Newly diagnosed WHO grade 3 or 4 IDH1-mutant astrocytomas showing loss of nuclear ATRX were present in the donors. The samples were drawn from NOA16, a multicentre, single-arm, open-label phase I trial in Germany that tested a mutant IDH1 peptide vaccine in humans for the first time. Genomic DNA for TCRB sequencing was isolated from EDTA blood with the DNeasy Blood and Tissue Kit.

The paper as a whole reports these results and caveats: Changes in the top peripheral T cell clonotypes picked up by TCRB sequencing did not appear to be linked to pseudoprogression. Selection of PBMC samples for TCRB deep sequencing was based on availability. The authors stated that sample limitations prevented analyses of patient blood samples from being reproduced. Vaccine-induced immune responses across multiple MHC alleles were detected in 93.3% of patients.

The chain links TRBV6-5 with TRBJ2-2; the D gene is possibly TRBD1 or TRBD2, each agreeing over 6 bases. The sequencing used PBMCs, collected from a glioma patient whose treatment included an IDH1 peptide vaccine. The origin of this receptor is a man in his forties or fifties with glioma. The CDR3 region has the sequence CASLRGQANTGELFF. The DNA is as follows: TGTGCCAGCCTTCGGGGGCAAGCGAACACCGGGGAGCTGTTTTTT.